This passage covers 19 T cell receptor beta chains from one sample sequenced in a study of cytomegalovirus exposure and HLA in healthy donors. PCR was performed using 60 Vbeta and 13 Jbeta primers. Libraries were prepared by immunoSEQ multiplex PCR; TCRdb keeps only in-frame clonotypes and omits some of them. The sample consists of 75,000 to 90,000 clones, around 70% of them appearing once. Sequencing was carried out using PBMCs. The receptors originated from a middle-aged woman in good health and CMV-seropositive.

This clone was seen a handful of times. The V gene is TRBV6-1, the J gene TRBJ2-1; D is ambiguous. V was shortened by 1 base and J by 4 bases, with 8 bases between the two germline ends. CDR3 size: 14 residues. Germline V gene lookup returns CDR1 MNHNS and CDR2 SASEGT. CDR3 in amino acids: CASSEGGDYNEQFF. DNA for the CDR3: TGTGCCAGCAGTGAAGGCGGAGATTACAATGAGCAGTTCTTC.

This chain connects TRBV30 to TRBJ2-7, with D tentatively TRBD1 (6 bases). Trimming cost V 2 bases and J 6 bases, with 11 bases left between them. The CDR3 spans 12 residues. Germline loops: CDR1 GTSNPN, CDR2 SVGIG (reference sequence). CDR3 coding DNA: TGTGCCTGGAGTACAACAGGGCCCGAGCAGTACTTC. It specifies CAWSTTGPEQYF.

The rearrangement links TRBV7-2 to TRBJ2-1; the match to TRBD2 covers 9 bases. V trimming: 5 bases; J trimming: 7 bases; junction bases outside the gene matches: 3. Germline V lookup: CDR1 SGHTA, CDR2 FQGNSA. This CDR3 spans 13 amino acids. The CDR3 sequence is CASSIGLANEQFF. The CDR3 coding sequence is TGTGCCAGCAGCATAGGACTAGCGAATGAGCAGTTCTTC.

The gene calls are TRBV4-1 and TRBJ1-2, with D tentatively TRBD1 (6 bases). Trimming left V 4 bases short and J 7 bases short, with 31 bases between. This CDR3 region has 19 residues. Germline loops: CDR1 MGHRA, CDR2 YSYEKL. CDR3 sequence (DNA): TGCGCCAGCAGCCTAGTACCGCGGGGGGCGGGCTCAACTTTCTCTGGCTACACCTTC. It is translated as CASSLVPRGAGSTFSGYTF.

This clone came up once. This chain joins TRBV5-4 and TRBJ2-5, with 10 positions matching TRBD2. Germline CDR1 reads SGHNT; CDR2 reads YYREEE (reference sequence). The junction had 1 base not matched to a gene; V was cut back by 3 bases and J by 2 bases. This CDR3 region has 14 residues. The CDR3 loop reads CASSSGLAQETQYF. CDR3 DNA sequence: TGTGCCAGCAGCTCGGGACTAGCGCAAGAGACCCAGTACTTC.

V usage is TRBV4-1 and J usage is TRBJ2-1; D is ambiguous. The CDR3 length is 13 residues. With 0 bases removed from V and 7 bases from J, the gap between germline ends came to 7 bases. Germline values: CDR1 MGHRA, CDR2 YSYEKL. The CDR3 here is CASSQDRFNEQFF. CDR3 in DNA: TGCGCCAGCAGCCAAGATCGGTTTAATGAGCAGTTCTTC.

The chain links TRBV19 to TRBJ2-7; 7 bases fit TRBD1. J gave up 2 bases and V 5 bases, and 6 bases lay outside the gene matches. Germline values: CDR1 LNHDA, CDR2 SQIVND (reference sequence). This CDR3 region has 14 residues. This CDR3 is CASSPRQGPYEQYF. CDR3 nucleotides: TGTGCCAGTAGTCCTCGACAGGGCCCCTACGAGCAGTACTTC.

This clone was seen more than once but under ten times. V is TRBV6-1 and J is TRBJ2-7; perhaps TRBD1 as D (6 bases). Germline lookup yields CDR1 MNHNS and CDR2 SASEGT. The CDR3 has 14 residues. The V end was cut by 6 bases, the J end by 3 bases, with 15 bases between. The CDR3 DNA reads as TGTGCCAGCAGAGTCGCACAGGGTGGCTACGAGCAGTACTTC. It is translated as CASRVAQGGYEQYF.

A few counts support this clone. The chain joins TRBV7-6 to TRBJ2-7; 7 nucleotides line up with TRBD2. The CDR3 has 15 amino acids. Looked up from germline, CDR1 is SGHVS and CDR2 is FNYEAQ. The V and J ends lost 5 bases and 3 bases, in that order; junction bases with no gene match: 10. CDR3 in DNA: TGTGCCAGCAGCGAGGTCGGGGGGATCCTCTACGAGCAGTACTTC. Protein product: CASSEVGGILYEQYF.

The chain joins TRBV6-1 to TRBJ1-1, with TRBD1 identical over 7 bases. The CDR3 consists of 15 residues. CDR1 MNHNS and CDR2 SASEGT come from the germline V gene. The J segment lost 3 bases and the V segment lost 8 bases, leaving 12 bases of the junction unmatched. CDR3 sequence: CASPPQGGIYTEAFF. CDR3 sequence (DNA): TGTGCCAGCCCGCCCCAGGGGGGTATTTACACTGAAGCTTTCTTT.

With regard to this clone: Different DNA sequences within this sample yield the same CDR3. This rearrangement joins TRBV27 to TRBJ1-2; no clear D. Germline CDR1 reads MNHEY; CDR2 reads SMNVEV (reference sequence). Trimming took off 4 bases at V and 2 bases at J, with 8 bases between the two ends. The CDR3 runs 13 residues. The CDR3 bases are TGTGCCAGCAGTTCGGGTTTGAACTATGGCTACACCTTC. This sequence encodes CASSSGLNYGYTF.

The sample holds one count of this clone. The V gene is TRBV5-1, the J gene TRBJ2-3; tentative D call: TRBD2 (5 bases). Trimming stripped 1 base from V and 5 bases from J, with 11 bases between. Germline V gene lookup returns CDR1 SGHRS and CDR2 YFSETQ. CDR3 length: 14 residues. CDR3: CASSLFAGRDTQYF. CDR3 DNA: TGCGCCAGCAGCTTGTTCGCGGGTCGAGATACGCAGTATTTT. Supplemented by reference TRBV5-1 and TRBJ2-3, the full variable domain reads KAGVTQTPRYLIKTRGQQVTLSCSPISGHRSVSWYQQTPGQGLQFLFEYFSETQRNKGNFPGRFSGRQFSNSRSEMNVSTLELGDSALYLCASSLFAGRDTQYFGPGTRLTVL.

The V and J genes are TRBV19 and TRBJ1-3; D is unclear. Trimming pared 7 bases from V and 0 bases from J, leaving 16 bases between. The CDR3 is 16 residues long. Per the germline V gene, CDR1 is LNHDA and CDR2 is SQIVND (reference sequence). CDR3 region: CASKLSNSLSGNTIYF. CDR3 DNA sequence: TGTGCCAGTAAACTTTCTAACAGCCTCTCTGGAAACACCATATATTTT.

This clone has just one count. V is TRBV2 and J is TRBJ2-7; 13 bases line up with TRBD2. Germline assignment: CDR1 SNHLY and CDR2 FYNNEI. Trimming at V came to 6 bases and at J to 4 bases, leaving 0 bases not matched to a gene. The CDR3 spans 13 residues. CDR3 DNA sequence: TGTGCCAGCAGGGGACTAGCGGGGTACGAGCAGTACTTC. This sequence encodes CASRGLAGYEQYF. Full variable domain (rest looked up from reference TRBV2 and TRBJ2-7): EPEVTQTPSHQVTQMGQEVILRCVPISNHLYFYWYRQILGQKVEFLVSFYNNEISEKSEIFDDQFSVERPDGSNFTLKIRSTKLEDSAMYFCASRGLAGYEQYFGPGTRLTVT.

The rearrangement uses TRBV6-6 and TRBJ1-2; a weak D match, TRBD1 (5 bases). In germline, CDR1 is MNHNY, CDR2 SVGAGI (reference sequence). The CDR3 runs 15 residues. V gave up 3 bases and J gave up 7 bases, with 18 bases separating them. DNA for the CDR3: TGTGCCAGCAGTTATTCTGAGGGACTGGGGGGTGGCTACACCTTC. This encodes CASSYSEGLGGGYTF.

This clone is a singleton in its sample. The same CDR3 arises from other DNA sequences in this sample as well. The chain's CDR3 is CASSEEGGNQPQHF. The CDR3 region has the DNA TGTGCCAGCAGTGAGGAGGGAGGGAATCAGCCCCAGCATTTT. V is TRBV2 and J is TRBJ1-5; D is unresolved. CDR1 is SNHLY and CDR2 is FYNNEI in the germline V gene. Trimming removed 3 bases from V and 4 bases from J, with 10 bases in between. This CDR3 region has 14 residues.

The gene calls are TRBV6-1 and TRBJ2-1; D might be TRBD2 (6 bases). The CDR3 covers 13 residues. Germline values: CDR1 MNHNS, CDR2 SASEGT. Trimming left V 4 bases short and J 14 bases short, with 18 bases between. DNA for the CDR3: TGTGCCAGCAGTGTGGAGCCCCGGGGGTCGGAGTTCTTC. Translation gives CASSVEPRGSEFF.

This clone was found a few times. The V gene is TRBV7-9, the J gene TRBJ1-1; TRBD1 is a possible D gene (5 bases). CDR1 is SEHNR, CDR2 FQNEAQ, per germline (reference sequence). CDR3 size: 15 residues. V lost 7 bases and J lost 0, with 15 bases in between. CDR3 DNA sequence: TGTGCCAGCACAGGACAAGGAGGGATGAACACTGAAGCTTTCTTT. It is translated as CASTGQGGMNTEAFF.

This clone was recorded a few times. V usage is TRBV4-3 and J usage is TRBJ2-1, with a weak D call TRBD2 (5 bases). Germline V gives CDR1 LGHNA, CDR2 YSLEER. Trimming stripped 0 bases from V and 8 bases from J, with 17 bases between. The CDR3 consists of 16 residues. CDR3 sequence (DNA): TGCGCCAGCAGCCAAGAGCGGTACGGGGATGGGCATGAGCAGTTCTTC. This codes for CASSQERYGDGHEQFF.